These T cell receptor beta chains were read from a single sample in a study of T cells in Graves' hyperthyroidism and ophthalmopathy. MiXCR, applied by TCRdb to the multiplex PCR reads, yields one record per CDR3 protein. Seen here are a few hundred thousand distinct CDR3 sequences, around 15% observed once, and the top ten hold 5% to 6%. The sample was blood. Receptors originate from a woman under 30 with Graves' hyperthyroidism. Both conserved end residues are part of each CDR3. D genes are given only for firm matches. Only part of the rows carry a size: once, few, many, or a class if the clone is expanded.

d_gene: TRBD1
abundance: few
j_gene: TRBJ1-5
v_gene: TRBV5-1
CDR3nt: TGCGCCAGCAGCTACGGGACAGGAGGAGAACAGCCCCAGCATTTT
CDR3aa: CASSYGTGGEQPQHF

d_gene: NA
abundance: many
j_gene: TRBJ2-1
v_gene: TRBV12-3/TRBV12-4
CDR3nt: TGTGCCAGCAGTTTGGAACAGAAGGGCGAGCAGTTCTTC
CDR3aa: CASSLEQKGEQFF

d_gene: NA
abundance: few
j_gene: TRBJ2-2
v_gene: TRBV9
CDR3nt: TGTGCCAGCAGCGTCCCCCCCGGGGAGCTGTTTTTT
CDR3aa: CASSVPPGELFF

d_gene: TRBD1
abundance: many
j_gene: TRBJ2-7
v_gene: TRBV6-1
CDR3nt: TGTGCCAGCAGTGACCCTCAGGGGGCTGGTCGAGAGCAGTACTTC
CDR3aa: CASSDPQGAGREQYF

d_gene: NA
abundance: NA
j_gene: TRBJ1-1
v_gene: TRBV30
CDR3nt: TGTGCCTGGAGTGTAGGGTCCATGAACACTGAAGCTTTCTTT
CDR3aa: CAWSVGSMNTEAFF

d_gene: NA
abundance: many
j_gene: TRBJ2-7
v_gene: TRBV5-1
CDR3nt: TGCGCCAGCAGCTTGGGTTCTAGCCCCTACTACGAGCAGTACTTC
CDR3aa: CASSLGSSPYYEQYF

d_gene: TRBD1
abundance: NA
j_gene: TRBJ2-7
v_gene: TRBV7-8
CDR3nt: TGTGCCAGCAGCCCGACAGGGCAGTTCTACGAGCAGTACTTC
CDR3aa: CASSPTGQFYEQYF

d_gene: TRBD2
abundance: NA
j_gene: TRBJ2-4
v_gene: TRBV20-1
CDR3nt: TGCAGTGCTCTAGCGGGAGCGGGAGACATTCAGTACTTC
CDR3aa: CSALAGAGDIQYF

d_gene: TRBD2
abundance: many
j_gene: TRBJ2-1
v_gene: TRBV5-1
CDR3nt: TGCGCCAGCAGCTTGGGTCTGCCCCTAGCGGGAGTATCCTACAATGAGCAGTTCTTC
CDR3aa: CASSLGLPLAGVSYNEQFF

d_gene: TRBD1
abundance: many
j_gene: TRBJ1-1
v_gene: TRBV7-2
CDR3nt: TGTGCCAGCAGCCCCGACAGGGGGTACAGGAACACTGAAGCTTTCTTT
CDR3aa: CASSPDRGYRNTEAFF

d_gene: TRBD1
abundance: few
j_gene: TRBJ1-5
v_gene: TRBV15
CDR3nt: TGTGCCACCAGCCGAGACAGGGGCTGGGAAGCCCAGCATTTT
CDR3aa: CATSRDRGWEAQHF

d_gene: TRBD1
abundance: NA
j_gene: TRBJ1-2
v_gene: TRBV6-4
CDR3nt: TGTACCAGCAGTGACTCAGGGGGTGGCTACACCTTC
CDR3aa: CTSSDSGGGYTF

d_gene: TRBD1
abundance: few
j_gene: TRBJ2-7
v_gene: TRBV19
CDR3nt: TGTGCCAGTAGTATCTGGGCGGGACAGGGGAGCTACGAGCAGTACTTC
CDR3aa: CASSIWAGQGSYEQYF

d_gene: NA
abundance: few
j_gene: TRBJ2-7
v_gene: TRBV30
CDR3nt: TGTGCCTGGAGTTCCGCCCTTACACGCTACGAGCAGTACTTC
CDR3aa: CAWSSALTRYEQYF

d_gene: NA
abundance: NA
j_gene: TRBJ2-2
v_gene: TRBV12-3/TRBV12-4
CDR3nt: TGTGCCAGCAGTTTCCCCTCCAACACCGGGGAGCTGTTTTTT
CDR3aa: CASSFPSNTGELFF

d_gene: NA
abundance: many
j_gene: TRBJ2-1
v_gene: TRBV29-1
CDR3nt: TGCAGCTCGCGACAATATCAGGACAATGAGCAGTTCTTC
CDR3aa: CSSRQYQDNEQFF

d_gene: NA
abundance: many
j_gene: TRBJ2-5
v_gene: TRBV29-1
CDR3nt: TGCAGCGTTGAACTGCCAGGGCAAGAGACCCAGTACTTC
CDR3aa: CSVELPGQETQYF

d_gene: NA
abundance: few
j_gene: TRBJ1-3
v_gene: TRBV29-1
CDR3nt: TGCAGCGTTCAACTTACGGATTCTGGAAACACCATATATTTT
CDR3aa: CSVQLTDSGNTIYF

d_gene: NA
abundance: few
j_gene: TRBJ2-5
v_gene: TRBV7-2
CDR3nt: TGTGCCAGCAGCTTAGCCGAGACAGCCCAAGAGACCCAGTACTTC
CDR3aa: CASSLAETAQETQYF

d_gene: TRBD2
abundance: many
j_gene: TRBJ2-1
v_gene: TRBV29-1
CDR3nt: TGCAGCGTTGTGGCGACTAGCCCCCCGAGCTCCTACAGTGAGCAGTTCTTC
CDR3aa: CSVVATSPPSSYSEQFF

d_gene: TRBD2
abundance: NA
j_gene: TRBJ2-7
v_gene: TRBV20-1
CDR3nt: TGCAGTGCAGGGGGGGCGGGAGGATCCCCCTACGAGCAGTACTTC
CDR3aa: CSAGGAGGSPYEQYF

d_gene: TRBD2
abundance: few
j_gene: TRBJ2-1
v_gene: TRBV5-6
CDR3nt: TGTGCCAGCAGCTTGCCAACTAGCGAAAGCTCCTACAATGAGCAGTTCTTC
CDR3aa: CASSLPTSESSYNEQFF

d_gene: NA
abundance: NA
j_gene: TRBJ2-3
v_gene: TRBV10-3
CDR3nt: TGTGCCATCAGTTCCGAGAGCCCAGATACGCAGTATTTT
CDR3aa: CAISSESPDTQYF

d_gene: TRBD1
abundance: few
j_gene: TRBJ1-2
v_gene: TRBV29-1
CDR3nt: TGCAGCGTTAGTGGACAGGGGTATGGCTACACCTTC
CDR3aa: CSVSGQGYGYTF

d_gene: TRBD2
abundance: few
j_gene: TRBJ2-1
v_gene: TRBV9
CDR3nt: TGTGCCAGCAGCGTAGGGGACGGGGGGACCTACAATGAGCAGTTCTTC
CDR3aa: CASSVGDGGTYNEQFF

d_gene: TRBD2
abundance: many
j_gene: TRBJ2-1
v_gene: TRBV12-3/TRBV12-4
CDR3nt: TGTGCCAGCAGGACACTAGCGGGAGCCTCCTACAATGAGCAGTTCTTC
CDR3aa: CASRTLAGASYNEQFF

d_gene: TRBD2
abundance: NA
j_gene: TRBJ2-5
v_gene: TRBV7-3
CDR3nt: TGTGCCAGCAGCCGGACTAGCGGGGTCCAGGAGACCCAGTACTTC
CDR3aa: CASSRTSGVQETQYF

d_gene: TRBD2
abundance: once
j_gene: TRBJ2-5
v_gene: TRBV7-9
CDR3nt: TGTGCCAGCAGCCCATGGGGGACTACTCAAGAGACCCAGTACTTC
CDR3aa: CASSPWGTTQETQYF

d_gene: NA
abundance: many
j_gene: TRBJ1-2
v_gene: TRBV20-1
CDR3nt: TGCAGTGCTTCGTCCGGGAGCTCGAACAACTATGGCTACACCTTC
CDR3aa: CSASSGSSNNYGYTF

d_gene: NA
abundance: few
j_gene: TRBJ1-5
v_gene: TRBV24-1
CDR3nt: TGTGCCACCCGGACAGCGGAAAATCAGCCCCAGCATTTT
CDR3aa: CATRTAENQPQHF

d_gene: TRBD2
abundance: many
j_gene: TRBJ2-1
v_gene: TRBV12-3/TRBV12-4
CDR3nt: TGTGCCAGCAGTTGGACTAGCGGGAGGGGCAGGTCCTACAATGAGCAGTTCTTC
CDR3aa: CASSWTSGRGRSYNEQFF